Listed here are 25 T cell receptor beta chains from one sample, sequenced in a study of neurological immune-mediated disorders. TCRdb reprocessed the 5' RACE reads via MiXCR and lists one record per CDR3 protein. The data show 85,000 to 100,000 distinct CDR3 sequences, with about 3.8% seen just once and 5% to 7.5% held by the top ten. Sequencing was done on a sample of PBMCs. The receptors were sampled from a woman aged 18-30 years with multiple sclerosis.

This clonotype was seen repeatedly, ten times or more. The rearrangement uses TRBV5-1 and TRBJ2-1; 13 nucleotides match TRBD2. Trimming took 0 bases from V and 6 from J; bases not matched to a gene: 3. The V gene's germline CDR1 is SGHRS and CDR2 YFSETQ. CDR3 length: 16 amino acids. This CDR3 reads CASSLAGLAGVNEQFF. CDR3 DNA: TGCGCCAGCAGCTTGGCCGGACTAGCGGGGGTCAATGAGCAGTTCTTC.

In its sample, this clonotype was seen many times. This chain uses TRBV5-5 with TRBJ2-7; D remains ambiguous. The V gene's germline CDR1 is SGHKS and CDR2 YYEKEE (reference sequence). The CDR3 consists of 13 residues. Trimming removed 0 bases at V and 2 bases at J, with 6 bases between. CDR3 nucleotides: TGTGCCAGCAGCTTGGAGGGTCCCTACGAGCAGTACTTC. Translation: CASSLEGPYEQYF.

In this sample, this clonotype turned up a few times. This chain uses TRBV20-1 with TRBJ2-1; D is uncertain. This CDR3 region has 13 residues. Trimming removed 0 bases from V and 2 bases from J, with 5 bases in between. Germline CDR1 and CDR2: DFQATT and SNEGSKA (reference sequence). CDR3 protein: CSARDPPYNEQFF. The CDR3 nucleotides read TGCAGTGCTAGAGACCCTCCCTACAATGAGCAGTTCTTC.

This clonotype was seen at least ten times. The gene calls are TRBV20-1 and TRBJ1-5; D not resolved. V was cut by 6 bases and J by 4 bases, with 10 bases left in between. CDR1 and CDR2 from the germline V gene are DFQATT and SNEGSKA (reference sequence). The CDR3 runs to 12 residues. The CDR3 reads CSAGRLNQPQHF. Written as DNA, the CDR3 is TGCAGTGCCGGACGGTTAAATCAGCCCCAGCATTTT.

This clonotype turned up a few times. The chain joins TRBV6-1 to TRBJ2-5; 12 positions match TRBD2. The CDR3 contains 18 residues. Germline lookup yields CDR1 MNHNS and CDR2 SASEGT. V was pared by 5 bases and J by 1 base, with 11 bases of the junction left unmatched. As DNA, the CDR3 is TGTGCCAGCAGTACAAGACTAGCGGGGGCCAACCGCCAAGAGACCCAGTACTTC. It specifies CASSTRLAGANRQETQYF.

This clonotype was counted ten times or more. The chain joins TRBV3-1 to TRBJ2-1; 10 nucleotides line up with TRBD2. Per the germline V gene, CDR1 is LGHDT and CDR2 is YNNKEL (reference sequence). Trimming took 4 bases from V and 9 from J; bases not matched to a gene: 6. There are 14 residues in the CDR3. The CDR3 spells CASSRSGGDSEQFF. DNA of the CDR3: TGTGCCAGCAGCCGAAGCGGGGGGGACAGTGAGCAGTTCTTC.

This clonotype was observed many times. The genes are TRBV15 and TRBJ2-3; weak D call: TRBD1 (6 bases). Germline assignment: CDR1 LNHNV and CDR2 YYDKDF (reference sequence). The ends were cut back, 0 bases at V and 6 bases at J, with 22 bases in the middle. The CDR3 has 18 residues. The CDR3 is CATSRETPGTIYSDTQYF. As DNA, the CDR3 is TGTGCCACCAGCAGAGAAACCCCCGGGACAATTTATTCCGATACGCAGTATTTT.

There are many counts of this clonotype. The V gene is TRBV6-5, the J gene TRBJ1-6, with 7 bases that match TRBD1. This CDR3 has 16 residues. Trimming at V came to 6 bases and at J to 7 bases, leaving 12 bases not matched to a gene. The germline gives CDR1 MNHEY, CDR2 SVGAGI. DNA of the CDR3: TGTGCCAGCAGCTACACATCGGGACAGAGGAATTCACCCCTCCACTTT. Translation gives CASSYTSGQRNSPLHF.

This clonotype was observed many times. This chain joins TRBV20-1 and TRBJ2-4, with D perhaps given as TRBD1 or TRBD2 (5 bases each). V lost 1 base to trimming and J lost 9 bases, with 16 bases between them. This CDR3 contains 14 residues. CDR1 is DFQATT and CDR2 is SNEGSKA in the germline V gene (reference sequence). The CDR3 DNA sequence: TGCAGTGCTAGAGCCGGGACCGACGGGGTCATTCAGTACTTC. Translation gives CSARAGTDGVIQYF.

This clonotype was seen at least ten times. The chain joins TRBV20-1 to TRBJ1-1; D not certain. The CDR3 has 9 residues. Trimming pared 6 bases from V and 6 bases from J, leaving 5 bases between. Per germline, CDR1 DFQATT and CDR2 SNEGSKA (reference sequence). CDR3: CSAPPEAFF. CDR3 sequence (DNA): TGCAGTGCGCCTCCTGAAGCTTTCTTT.

This clonotype was seen repeatedly, ten times or more. The rearrangement links TRBV6-6 to TRBJ2-2; 11 positions agree with TRBD1. Per germline, CDR1 MNHNY and CDR2 SVGAGI (reference sequence). CDR3 length: 19 amino acids. Losses at the gene ends were 2 bases for V and 6 bases for J; bases not matched to a gene: 14. The CDR3 DNA is TGTGCCAGCAGTTACCCACCGGGACAGGGGGTCGCCTCAGCCGGGGAGCTGTTTTTT. It encodes CASSYPPGQGVASAGELFF.

This clonotype showed up many times. Here the CDR3 DNA reads TGCGCCAGCAGCGCGTCGACCGTTCTCGAGCAGTACTTC. This gives the protein CASSASTVLEQYF. The J gene is TRBJ2-7, the V gene TRBV5-1; D gene uncertain. This CDR3 is built from 13 residues. Germline CDR1 SGHRS, CDR2 YFSETQ. V gave up 4 bases and J gave up 6 bases, with 14 bases separating them. The variable domain in full, completed from reference TRBV5-1 and TRBJ2-7, reads KAGVTQTPRYLIKTRGQQVTLSCSPISGHRSVSWYQQTPGQGLQFLFEYFSETQRNKGNFPGRFSGRQFSNSRSEMNVSTLELGDSALYLCASSASTVLEQYFGPGTRLTVT.

This clonotype was counted ten times or more. The V and J genes are TRBV10-3 and TRBJ2-5, with 11 nucleotides matching TRBD1. Germline CDR1 is ENHRY and CDR2 is SYGVKD. The CDR3 contains 15 residues. V shed 4 bases and J 6 bases; nucleotides not matched to a gene: 7. CDR3 region: CAISGTGGTGKTQYF. The CDR3 nucleotides are TGTGCCATCAGTGGGACAGGGGGCACGGGGAAGACCCAGTACTTC.

There are many counts of this clonotype. The chain employs TRBV20-1 and TRBJ1-5; no definite D call. The germline CDR1 and CDR2 sequences are DFQATT and SNEGSKA (reference sequence). Trimming left V 4 bases short and J 1 base short, with 5 bases between. CDR3 length equals 12 residues. CDR3 bases: TGCAGTGCTACTCTAAGCAATCAGCCCCAGCATTTT. Translation gives CSATLSNQPQHF.

This clonotype has a handful of counts. The chain employs TRBV19 and TRBJ2-5, with 7 bases matching TRBD1. The CDR3 covers 13 residues. After removal of 6 bases from V and 4 bases from J, the junction contained 5 bases not matched to a gene. Germline V lookup: CDR1 LNHDA, CDR2 SQIVND (reference sequence). The CDR3 sequence is CASSLQGIETQYF. CDR3 DNA: TGTGCCAGTAGCCTACAGGGGATAGAGACCCAGTACTTC.

This clonotype was seen repeatedly, ten times or more. J is TRBJ1-2 and V is TRBV15; no definite D call. The germline gives CDR1 LNHNV, CDR2 YYDKDF (reference sequence). The V end was cut by 3 bases, the J end by 5 bases, with 10 bases between. There are 13 residues in the CDR3. CDR3 region: CATSSVGIYGYTF. CDR3 nucleotide sequence: TGTGCCACCAGCAGTGTTGGGATTTATGGCTACACCTTC.

This clonotype was seen at least ten times. The chain joins TRBV5-1 to TRBJ2-5, with no clear D. V lost 4 bases, J lost 5 bases, and 15 bases lay in between. Germline V lookup: CDR1 SGHRS, CDR2 YFSETQ. This CDR3 contains 14 residues. The chain's CDR3 is CASSPQADHETQYF. CDR3 DNA sequence: TGCGCCAGCAGCCCCCAGGCGGATCATGAGACCCAGTACTTC.

This clonotype was recorded at least ten times. The chain is built from TRBV25-1 and TRBJ2-6; D gene uncertain. From germline, CDR1 is MGHDK and CDR2 SYGVNS. The V end lost 0 bases, the J end lost 0 bases, and 6 bases lay between the germline ends. CDR3 length: 16 amino acids. In DNA form, the CDR3 reads TGTGCCAGCAGTGAATACTCGAGCTCTGGGGCCAACGTCCTGACTTTC. Protein: CASSEYSSSGANVLTF. The variable domain in full, completed from reference TRBV25-1 and TRBJ2-6, reads EADIYQTPRYLVIGTGKKITLECSQTMGHDKMYWYQQDPGMELHLIHYSYGVNSTEKGDLSSESTVSRIRTEHFPLTLESARPSHTSQYLCASSEYSSSGANVLTFGAGSRLTVL.

At least ten counts were recorded for this clonotype. The chain employs TRBV4-2 and TRBJ2-3, with D possibly matching TRBD1 (5 bases). The CDR3 runs 14 residues. Trimming removed 4 bases from V and 4 bases from J, with 12 bases in between. CDR1 is LGHNA, CDR2 YNFKEQ, per germline. The CDR3 region has the DNA TGTGCCAGCAGCCCAAGGGGCCCCTCAGATACGCAGTATTTT. It translates to CASSPRGPSDTQYF.

This clonotype was found many times. The chain employs TRBV20-1 and TRBJ2-7, with TRBD2 matching 9 bases. This CDR3 contains 15 residues. Germline CDR1 is DFQATT and CDR2 is SNEGSKA (reference sequence). Trimming cost V 3 bases and J 4 bases; bases outside gene matches: 10. In nucleotides, the CDR3 is TGCAGTGCTAGTAGGTTAGCGGGAGCGGTTTACGAGCAGTACTTC. Residues: CSASRLAGAVYEQYF.

In this sample, this clonotype turned up many times. The chain recombines TRBV24-1 with TRBJ1-5; D unresolved. The CDR3 runs 16 residues. Trimming shortened V by 5 bases and J by 7 bases, and 20 bases separated the two germline ends. CDR1 is KGHDR, CDR2 SFDVKD, per germline. The CDR3 spells CATSVQPYAREQPQHF. In nucleotides, the CDR3 is TGTGCCACCAGTGTCCAGCCCTACGCGAGGGAGCAGCCCCAGCATTTT.

At least ten counts were recorded for this clonotype. The chain joins TRBV7-6 to TRBJ1-4; possible D gene TRBD1, 5 bases. Germline V gives CDR1 SGHVS, CDR2 FNYEAQ. CDR3 length: 15 amino acids. The V and J ends lost 0 bases and 0 bases respectively, with 5 bases between them. The CDR3, as DNA: TGTGCCAGCAGCTTAGCGGGGGCAACTAATGAAAAACTGTTTTTT. As protein: CASSLAGATNEKLFF.

This clonotype was picked up many times. V and J are TRBV5-1 and TRBJ2-7, with 9 bases lining up with TRBD1. V shed 4 bases and J 4 bases; nucleotides not matched to a gene: 6. CDR3 length: 14 residues. The germline V gene has CDR1 SGHRS and CDR2 YFSETQ. The DNA of the CDR3 is TGCGCCAGCAGCCCGGGGACAGGGTGGTACGAGCAGTACTTC. Translated: CASSPGTGWYEQYF.

This clonotype was seen at least ten times. The chain employs TRBV3-1 and TRBJ2-2; D uncertain. The CDR3 is 15 amino acids. Germline CDR1 is LGHDT and CDR2 is YNNKEL (reference sequence). Trimming cost V 3 bases and J 4 bases, with 12 bases left between them. Written as DNA, the CDR3 is TGTGCCAGCAGCCAGGCAGCAGTGGGCACCGGGGAGCTGTTTTTT. Its protein is CASSQAAVGTGELFF.

This clonotype was observed many times. The chain couples TRBV5-5 to TRBJ2-4; 10 bases are a match to TRBD2. Trimming took 4 bases from V and 0 from J; bases not matched to a gene: 10. The length of the CDR3 is 18 residues. Looked up from germline, CDR1 is SGHKS and CDR2 is YYEKEE (reference sequence). CDR3 region: CASSQAQAGGLAKNIQYF. CDR3 in DNA: TGTGCCAGCAGCCAAGCTCAAGCGGGGGGGCTAGCCAAAAACATTCAGTACTTC.